This T cell receptor beta chain was sequenced for a study of vaccination and CD4 T cells after COVID-19. Study in general: Samples were taken after vaccination, a median of roughly 65 days after dose two, with a range of 14 to 241. Study-level points and caveats: Median about 86% of reactive clones detected in convalescent patients emerged only post-vaccination.

CDR3 length: 13 residues. Per the germline V gene, CDR1 is KGHDR and CDR2 is SFDVKD. Trimming shortened V by 5 bases and J by 4 bases, and 10 bases separated the two germline ends. A note on this clonotype: The antigen remains undetermined.

TCRdb ran MiXCR on the PCR reads and lists one entry per CDR3 protein. The repertoire has 11,000 to 15,000 distinct CDR3 sequences, 65% to 70% of them found once; the top ten carry around 1.1%. The receptor was derived from a human donor who had recovered from COVID-19. The source was CD4+ T cells from blood, collected after SARS-CoV-2 vaccination. J is TRBJ1-1 and V is TRBV24-1; D not certain. DNA of the CDR3: TGTGCCACCAGTGGAGTTGGTGGCACTGAAGCTTTCTTT. Protein product: CATSGVGGTEAFF.